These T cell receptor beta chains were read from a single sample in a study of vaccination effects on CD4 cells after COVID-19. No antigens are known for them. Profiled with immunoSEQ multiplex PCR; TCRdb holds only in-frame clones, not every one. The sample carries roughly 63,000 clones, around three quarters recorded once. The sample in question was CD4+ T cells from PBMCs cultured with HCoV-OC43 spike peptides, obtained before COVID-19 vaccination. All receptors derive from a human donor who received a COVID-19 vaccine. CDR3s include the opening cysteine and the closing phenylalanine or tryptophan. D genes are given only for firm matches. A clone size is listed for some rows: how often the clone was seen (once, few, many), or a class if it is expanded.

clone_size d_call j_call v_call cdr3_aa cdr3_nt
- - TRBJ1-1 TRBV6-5 CASSYSRGYTEAFF TGTGCCAGCAGTTACTCGAGGGGCTACACTGAAGCTTTCTTT
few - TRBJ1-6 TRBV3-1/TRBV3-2 CASSDGDSPLHF TGTGCCAGCTCAGACGGGGATTCACCCCTCCACTTT
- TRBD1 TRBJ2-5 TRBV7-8 CASSLVLNAAWDRGRETQYF TGTGCCAGCAGCTTAGTCCTCAATGCCGCTTGGGACAGGGGGCGGGAGACCCAGTACTTC
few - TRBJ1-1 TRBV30 CAVAGAHTEAFF TGTGCCGTCGCAGGGGCGCATACTGAAGCTTTCTTT
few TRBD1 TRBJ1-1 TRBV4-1 CARMNPGQGALGAFF TGCGCCAGGATGAATCCGGGACAGGGGGCGCTTGGAGCTTTCTTT
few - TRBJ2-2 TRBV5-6 CASSLQGKGTGELFF TGTGCCAGCAGCCTACAGGGAAAGGGCACCGGGGAGCTGTTTTTT
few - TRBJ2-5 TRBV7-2 CASSSTGRIQETQYF TGTGCCAGCAGCTCAACGGGACGGATCCAAGAGACCCAGTACTTC
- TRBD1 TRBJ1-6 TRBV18 CASSRPLGQGNSPLHF TGTGCCAGCTCACGGCCCCTCGGACAGGGGAATTCACCCCTCCACTTT
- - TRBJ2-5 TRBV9 CASSAGLYQETQYF TGTGCCAGCAGCGCAGGGCTCTACCAAGAGACCCAGTACTTC
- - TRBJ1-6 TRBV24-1 CAICTLFLNNSPLHF TGTGCCATCTGCACCCTTTTTCTTAATAATTCACCCCTCCACTTT
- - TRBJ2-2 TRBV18 CASSPPGRNTGELFF TGTGCCAGCTCACCACCAGGGAGGAACACCGGGGAGCTGTTTTTT
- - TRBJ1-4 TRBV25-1 CASSDPRGVGGILFF TGTGCCAGCAGTGACCCCCGGGGGGTAGGAGGAATACTGTTTTTT
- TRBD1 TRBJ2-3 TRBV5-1 CASSHRDRGTDTQYF TGCGCCAGCAGCCACCGGGACAGGGGCACAGATACGCAGTATTTT
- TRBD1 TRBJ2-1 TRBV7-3 CASSSSGQGNEQFF TGTGCCAGCAGCTCAAGTGGACAGGGGAATGAGCAGTTCTTC
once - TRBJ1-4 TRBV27 CASSPRAATNEKLFF TGTGCCAGCAGTCCCCGGGCAGCAACTAATGAAAAACTGTTTTTT
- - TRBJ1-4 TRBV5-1 CASSLDATNEKLFF TGCGCCAGCAGCTTGGACGCAACTAATGAAAAACTGTTTTTT
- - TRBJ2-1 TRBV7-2 CASSLGYYNEQFF TGTGCCAGCAGCTTAGGGTACTACAATGAGCAGTTCTTC
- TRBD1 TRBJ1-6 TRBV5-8 CASSRDRVNSPLHF TGTGCCAGCAGCCGGGACAGGGTCAATTCACCCCTCCACTTT
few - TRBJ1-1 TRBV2 CASRSGRGNTEAFF TGTGCCAGCAGGTCGGGGCGCGGGAACACTGAAGCTTTCTTT
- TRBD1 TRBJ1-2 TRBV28 CASNRGDYGYTF TGTGCCAGTAACAGGGGCGACTATGGCTACACCTTC
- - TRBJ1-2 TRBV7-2 CASSLPGHPIANYGYTF TGTGCCAGCAGCTTGCCGGGACACCCCATAGCTAACTATGGCTACACCTTC
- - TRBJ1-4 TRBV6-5 CASSYRGTEKLFF TGTGCCAGCAGTTACCGCGGGACGGAAAAACTGTTTTTT
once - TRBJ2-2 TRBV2 CASRINRRNTGELFF TGTGCCAGCAGGATCAACAGGAGGAACACCGGGGAGCTGTTTTTT
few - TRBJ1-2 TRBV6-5 CASTKGGAGYGYTF TGTGCCAGCACAAAGGGGGGGGCCGGCTATGGCTACACCTTC
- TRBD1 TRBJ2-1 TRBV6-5 CASSRDRGRYNEQFF TGTGCCAGCAGTAGGGACAGGGGGCGGTACAATGAGCAGTTCTTC
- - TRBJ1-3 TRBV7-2 CASSSPGRSGNTIYF TGTGCCAGCAGCTCTCCGGGAAGATCAGGAAACACCATATATTTT
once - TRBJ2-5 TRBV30 CAWSVGRADPRGTQYF TGTGCCTGGAGTGTAGGGCGGGCGGACCCGAGGGGGACCCAGTACTTC
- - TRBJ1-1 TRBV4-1 CASSRDGVTEAFF TGCGCCAGCAGCCGGGACGGGGTGACTGAAGCTTTCTTT
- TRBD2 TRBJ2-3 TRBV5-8 CASPRSLLAGGDSTDTQYF TGTGCCAGCCCTCGTTCTCTGCTAGCGGGGGGCGATAGCACAGATACGCAGTATTTT
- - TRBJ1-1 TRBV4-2 CASTVEIRQNTEAFF TGTGCCAGCACCGTCGAAATCCGACAGAACACTGAAGCTTTCTTT
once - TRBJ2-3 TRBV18 CASSRQGVGDTQYF TGTGCCAGCTCACGACAAGGGGTGGGAGATACGCAGTATTTT
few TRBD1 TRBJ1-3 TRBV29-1 CSVVRQGVGNTIYF TGCAGCGTTGTACGTCAGGGGGTGGGAAACACCATATATTTT
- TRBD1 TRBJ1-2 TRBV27 CASSFSLWTGPNYGYTF TGTGCCAGCAGTTTCTCCCTTTGGACAGGTCCTAACTATGGCTACACCTTC
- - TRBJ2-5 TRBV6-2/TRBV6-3 CASSGAASGQETQYF TGTGCCAGCAGTGGGGCCGCCAGCGGACAAGAGACCCAGTACTTC
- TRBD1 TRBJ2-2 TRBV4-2 CASSPRQGSGGELFF TGTGCCAGCAGCCCGCGACAGGGTAGTGGCGGGGAGCTGTTTTTT
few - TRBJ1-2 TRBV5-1 CASSLTANYGYTF TGCGCCAGCAGCTTGACAGCTAACTATGGCTACACCTTC
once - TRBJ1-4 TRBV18 CASSPMGATINEKLFF TGTGCCAGCTCACCTATGGGGGCGACCATTAATGAAAAACTGTTTTTT
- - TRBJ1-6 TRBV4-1 CASSQFRGRDNSPLHF TGCGCCAGCAGCCAATTCCGGGGCAGAGATAATTCACCCCTCCACTTT
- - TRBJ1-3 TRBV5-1 CASTKYAGFGSGNTIYF TGCGCCAGCACCAAATACGCAGGGTTCGGCTCTGGAAACACCATATATTTT
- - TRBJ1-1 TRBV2 CASSVRNTEAFF TGTGCCAGCAGTGTAAGGAACACTGAAGCTTTCTTT
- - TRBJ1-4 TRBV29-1 CSVVTGSNEKLFF TGCAGCGTTGTGACAGGATCTAATGAAAAACTGTTTTTT
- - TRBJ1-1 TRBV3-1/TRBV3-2 CASSDQVPNTEAFF TGTGCCAGCAGCGACCAGGTTCCGAACACTGAAGCTTTCTTT
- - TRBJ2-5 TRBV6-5 CASSYGGAAQETQYF TGTGCCAGCAGTTACGGGGGAGCGGCACAAGAGACCCAGTACTTC
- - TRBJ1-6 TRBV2 CASSGDSTFYNSPLHF TGTGCCAGCAGTGGGGACTCTACTTTCTATAATTCACCCCTCCACTTT
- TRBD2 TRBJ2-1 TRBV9 CASSPRGLVTHNEQFF TGTGCCAGCAGCCCGAGGGGACTAGTAACCCACAATGAGCAGTTCTTC
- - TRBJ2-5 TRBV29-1 CSVRGVDQETQYF TGCAGCGTTCGAGGGGTGGATCAAGAGACCCAGTACTTC
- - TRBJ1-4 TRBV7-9 CASSSGQPATNEKLFF TGTGCCAGCAGCTCCGGACAGCCTGCAACTAATGAAAAACTGTTTTTT
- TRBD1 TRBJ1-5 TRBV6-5 CASSYSGTGGNQPQHF TGTGCCAGCAGTTACTCCGGGACAGGGGGCAATCAGCCCCAGCATTTT
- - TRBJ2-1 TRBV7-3 CASSLLPNSYNEQFF TGTGCCAGCAGCTTACTACCGAACTCCTACAATGAGCAGTTCTTC
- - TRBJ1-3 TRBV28 CASSTSGRNGGNTIYF TGTGCCAGCAGCACAAGCGGCCGGAACGGAGGAAACACCATATATTTT
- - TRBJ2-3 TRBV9 CASSPQSRTDTQYF TGTGCCAGCAGCCCTCAGTCCCGCACAGATACGCAGTATTTT
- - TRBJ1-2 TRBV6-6 CASSYSPSPTPYGYTF TGTGCCAGCAGTTACTCCCCTAGTCCTACCCCCTATGGCTACACCTTC
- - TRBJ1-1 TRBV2 CASSDSHQRAAFF TGTGCCAGCAGTGACTCTCATCAGAGGGCGGCTTTCTTT
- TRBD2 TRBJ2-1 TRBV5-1 CASSPLAGDYNEQFF TGCGCCAGCAGCCCCTTAGCGGGGGATTACAATGAGCAGTTCTTC
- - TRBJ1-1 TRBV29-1 CSLGADTEAFF TGCAGCCTTGGGGCAGACACTGAAGCTTTCTTT
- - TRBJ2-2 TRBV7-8 CASSISRGFGTGELFF TGTGCCAGCAGCATAAGCAGGGGATTCGGCACCGGGGAGCTGTTTTTT
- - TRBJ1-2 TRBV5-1 CASRLAQGSAGYTF TGCGCCAGCCGCCTCGCGCAGGGCTCAGCTGGCTACACCTTC
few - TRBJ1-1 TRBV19 CASSLDSHTEAFF TGTGCCAGTAGTCTTGACAGTCACACTGAAGCTTTCTTT